These T cell receptor beta chains were read from a single sample in a study of beta chain features in type 1 diabetes. TCRdb keeps only in-frame clones here, not all; method: immunoSEQ multiplex PCR. This table has 100,000 to 150,000 clones, around 16% appearing once. The material sequenced was central memory CD4+ T cells from blood. The receptors were gathered from a man aged 18 to 30 with type 1 diabetes. Each CDR3 is given with its conserved first and last residue. D genes are given only for firm matches. Size is stated for part of the rows, as once, few or many counts, or as a class when the clone is expanded.

clone size	V gene	D gene	J gene	CDR3 length	CDR3 protein	CDR3 DNA
.	TRBV5-1	TRBD2	TRBJ2-3	18	CASSLGLAGVTSTDTQYF	TGCGCCAGCAGCTTGGGCCTAGCGGGCGTTACTAGCACAGATACGCAGTATTTT
few	TRBV7-9	.	TRBJ2-1	16	CASSRTTNHRYNEQFF	TGTGCCAGCAGCCGAACAACGAACCACAGATACAATGAGCAGTTCTTC
.	TRBV18	TRBD2	TRBJ2-3	15	CASSPTAAGTDTQYF	TGTGCCAGCTCACCGACTGCAGCGGGGACAGATACGCAGTATTTT
few	TRBV19	TRBD2	TRBJ2-1	17	CASTTSGDPRSYNEQFF	TGTGCCAGCACGACTAGCGGGGATCCGCGATCCTACAATGAGCAGTTCTTC
.	TRBV5-6	.	TRBJ2-3	15	CASSLWAGQEDTQYF	TGTGCCAGCAGCTTGTGGGCAGGGCAAGAAGATACGCAGTATTTT
few	TRBV25-1	TRBD2	TRBJ2-5	16	CASSVLAGGPRETQYF	TGTGCCAGCAGTGTACTCGCGGGGGGGCCAAGGGAGACCCAGTACTTC
.	TRBV30	TRBD1	TRBJ2-4	17	CAWKRPNTGQGRDIQYF	TGTGCCTGGAAACGTCCTAATACCGGACAGGGAAGAGACATTCAGTACTTC
few	TRBV6-1	.	TRBJ2-2	13	CASSEAGAGELFF	TGTGCCAGCAGTGAAGCTGGGGCCGGGGAGCTGTTTTTT
.	TRBV6-5	.	TRBJ2-3	11	CATSVTGTQYF	TGTGCCACTTCAGTAACGGGTACGCAGTATTTT
medium-sized	TRBV16	.	TRBJ1-5	13	CASSLSEAGIQHF	TGTGCCAGCAGCCTCAGTGAAGCCGGGATCCAGCATTTT
few	TRBV4-1	.	TRBJ2-5	13	CASSQGGLETQYF	TGCGCCAGCAGCCAAGGAGGGTTAGAGACCCAGTACTTC
.	TRBV7-9	TRBD1	TRBJ2-1	14	CASRWGQGYNEQFF	TGTGCCAGTCGCTGGGGACAGGGCTACAATGAGCAGTTCTTC
many	TRBV14	TRBD1	TRBJ1-4	13	CASGRGQNEKLFF	TGTGCCAGTGGAAGGGGACAGAATGAAAAACTGTTTTTT
few	TRBV2	.	TRBJ2-1	13	CASKTSSYNEQFF	TGTGCCAGCAAAACGAGCTCCTACAATGAGCAGTTCTTC
.	TRBV6-5	.	TRBJ2-5	14	CASSLVLNQETQYF	TGTGCCAGCAGTTTGGTACTCAACCAAGAGACCCAGTACTTC
.	TRBV18	.	TRBJ2-1	14	CASSLAPGGNEQFF	TGTGCCAGCTCACTAGCGCCCGGGGGCAATGAGCAGTTCTTC
.	TRBV30	.	TRBJ2-6	13	CAGSGTGANVLTF	TGTGCCGGCTCAGGGACTGGGGCCAACGTCCTGACTTTC
few	TRBV14	.	TRBJ1-4	14	CASSRRGFGEKLFF	TGTGCCAGCAGTCGAAGGGGATTTGGGGAAAAACTGTTTTTT
.	TRBV4-2	.	TRBJ2-3	14	CASSQGTGTDTQYF	TGTGCCAGCAGCCAAGGTACGGGCACAGATACGCAGTATTTT
.	TRBV14	.	TRBJ1-2	13	CASSQDGGGGYTF	TGTGCCAGCAGCCAAGATGGCGGAGGGGGCTACACCTTC
.	TRBV6-6	.	TRBJ2-7	13	CASSLDGSYEQYF	TGTGCCAGCAGTTTGGACGGCTCCTACGAGCAGTACTTC
few	TRBV5-6	.	TRBJ2-7	13	CASSRRGPYEQYF	TGTGCCAGCAGCCGTCGGGGGCCATACGAGCAGTACTTC
few	TRBV25-1	.	TRBJ2-7	11	CASSEGHEQYF	TGTGCCAGCAGTGAAGGCCACGAGCAGTACTTC
.	TRBV29-1	TRBD1	TRBJ1-2	14	CSVFLQGYNYGYTF	TGCAGCGTCTTTCTACAGGGGTATAACTATGGCTACACCTTC
once	TRBV18	.	TRBJ1-6	14	CASSPRGEDSPLHF	TGTGCCAGCTCACCTAGGGGGGAAGATTCACCCCTCCACTTT
few	TRBV11-3	TRBD2	TRBJ2-3	14	CASSLGLHVDTQYF	TGTGCCAGCAGCTTGGGACTACACGTGGATACGCAGTATTTT
few	TRBV19	TRBD2	TRBJ2-3	15	CASSSGGPHTDTQYF	TGTGCCAGTTCTAGCGGGGGCCCCCACACAGATACGCAGTATTTT
few	TRBV27	TRBD2	TRBJ2-2	12	CASSSQRGRLFF	TGTGCCAGCAGTTCCCAGCGGGGTAGACTGTTTTTT
many	TRBV25-1	.	TRBJ2-6	14	CASSDRSGANVLTF	TGTGCCAGCAGTGACCGCTCTGGGGCCAACGTCCTGACTTTC
many	TRBV7-2	.	TRBJ2-3	14	CASSLGLFTDTQYF	TGTGCCAGCAGCTTAGGTCTGTTCACAGATACGCAGTATTTT
.	TRBV6-6	.	TRBJ2-1	16	CASSPGHSKLYNEQFF	TGTGCCAGCAGCCCCGGACACTCCAAGCTCTACAATGAGCAGTTCTTC
few	TRBV28	TRBD1	TRBJ2-5	13	CASSGRGRETQYF	TGTGCCAGCAGTGGCAGGGGGCGTGAGACCCAGTACTTC
.	TRBV7-9	TRBD2	TRBJ2-1	15	CASSPPGTSGNEQFF	TGTGCCAGCAGCCCCCCCGGGACTAGCGGCAATGAGCAGTTCTTC
few	TRBV6-5	.	TRBJ2-1	15	CASNGRLSSYNEQFF	TGTGCCAGCAACGGGCGCTTGAGCTCCTACAATGAGCAGTTCTTC
few	TRBV27	TRBD2	TRBJ2-3	17	CASSKGLARGVADTQYF	TGTGCCAGCAGTAAAGGACTAGCCAGAGGAGTGGCAGATACGCAGTATTTT
.	TRBV14	TRBD1	TRBJ2-7	15	CASSLRATGGYEQYF	TGTGCCAGCAGCTTACGCGCGACAGGGGGTTACGAGCAGTACTTC
few	TRBV7-7	TRBD2	TRBJ2-5	16	CASSLIRTSGGETQYF	TGTGCTAGCAGCTTAATCAGGACTAGCGGGGGAGAGACCCAGTACTTC
few	TRBV30	.	TRBJ2-7	13	CALPRNGGIGQYF	TGTGCCTTGCCGAGAAACGGGGGAATAGGGCAGTACTTC
.	TRBV29-1	.	TRBJ2-3	18	CSVEPRLLRPGGTDTQYF	TGCAGCGTTGAACCCAGGTTATTGCGCCCAGGGGGGACAGATACGCAGTATTTT
.	TRBV28	TRBD1	TRBJ2-7	13	CAIRTGGLDEQYF	TGTGCCATCAGAACAGGGGGCCTGGACGAGCAGTACTTC
few	TRBV2	TRBD1	TRBJ2-6	19	CASSPYFRDRATGANVLTF	TGTGCCAGCAGTCCGTATTTCCGGGACAGGGCGACTGGGGCCAACGTCCTGACTTTC
many	TRBV25-1	.	TRBJ2-1	15	CASSEYSGHPGEQFF	TGTGCCAGCAGTGAATATAGTGGGCACCCCGGGGAGCAGTTCTTC
medium-sized	TRBV4-3	.	TRBJ1-3	13	CASSQDKGNTIYF	TGCGCCAGCAGCCAAGATAAGGGAAACACCATATATTTT
.	TRBV7-9	.	TRBJ2-3	15	CASGIGPAPQDTQYF	TGTGCCAGCGGGATCGGGCCGGCCCCACAAGATACGCAGTATTTT
.	TRBV10-3	.	TRBJ1-1	12	CAIGRGNTEAFF	TGTGCCATCGGCAGAGGGAACACTGAAGCTTTCTTT
.	TRBV29-1	TRBD2	TRBJ2-7	15	CSVGRGTSSSYEQYF	TGCAGCGTTGGACGTGGGACTAGCAGCTCCTACGAGCAGTACTTC
.	TRBV23-1	.	TRBJ1-5	16	CASSPPPGVSNQPQHF	TGCGCCAGCAGTCCTCCCCCAGGGGTTAGCAATCAGCCCCAGCATTTT
.	TRBV11-2	.	TRBJ1-2	13	CASSPQRDYGYTF	TGTGCCAGCAGCCCGCAGCGCGACTATGGCTACACCTTC
.	TRBV11-2	.	TRBJ2-7	12	CASSFQGGEQYF	TGTGCCAGCAGCTTCCAGGGCGGCGAGCAGTACTTC
few	TRBV6-6	.	TRBJ1-1	13	CASKNPQNTEAFF	TGTGCCAGCAAGAACCCCCAGAACACTGAAGCTTTCTTT
.	TRBV6-1	.	TRBJ2-7	15	CASSRTGRWDYEQYF	TGTGCCAGCAGTCGTACAGGGCGTTGGGACTACGAGCAGTACTTC
.	TRBV7-2	.	TRBJ2-1	13	CASTFLTPPEQFF	TGTGCCAGCACCTTTTTGACACCCCCTGAGCAGTTCTTC
few	TRBV7-9	TRBD1	TRBJ2-5	14	CASSPPGAGGTQYF	TGTGCCAGCAGCCCCCCCGGGGCAGGGGGGACCCAGTACTTC
.	TRBV28	.	TRBJ2-6	16	CASSLLEGRQANVLTF	TGTGCCAGCAGCTTGCTGGAGGGGAGGCAGGCCAACGTCCTGACTTTC
few	TRBV7-9	TRBD1	TRBJ2-7	16	CASSFSYRGPSYEQYF	TGTGCCAGCAGCTTCAGTTACAGGGGACCCTCCTACGAGCAGTACTTC
.	TRBV6-1	.	TRBJ2-7	15	CASTPGGQPTYEQYF	TGTGCCAGCACCCCCGGGGGGCAGCCGACATACGAGCAGTACTTC
.	TRBV29-1	TRBD2	TRBJ2-2	14	CSVGPSGSSGELFF	TGCAGCGTTGGCCCTAGCGGGAGTTCCGGGGAGCTGTTTTTT
few	TRBV30	.	TRBJ2-5	14	CAWGRPPEQETQYF	TGTGCCTGGGGCCGACCCCCCGAGCAAGAGACCCAGTACTTC
.	TRBV7-9	.	TRBJ2-2	14	CASSISGVPGELFF	TGTGCCAGCAGCATCTCCGGGGTCCCCGGGGAGCTGTTTTTT
few	TRBV7-2	.	TRBJ2-6	15	CASSLAGAGANVLTF	TGTGCCAGCAGCTTAGCGGGGGCCGGGGCCAACGTCCTGACTTTC